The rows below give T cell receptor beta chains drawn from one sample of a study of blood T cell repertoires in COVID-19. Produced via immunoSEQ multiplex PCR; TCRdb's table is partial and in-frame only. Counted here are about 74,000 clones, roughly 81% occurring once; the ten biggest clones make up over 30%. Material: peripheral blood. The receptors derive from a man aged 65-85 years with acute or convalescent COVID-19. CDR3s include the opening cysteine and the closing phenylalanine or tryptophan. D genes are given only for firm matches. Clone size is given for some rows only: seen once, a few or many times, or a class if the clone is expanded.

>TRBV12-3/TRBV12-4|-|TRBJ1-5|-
TGTGCCAGCAGGAAGGGCGAGGGTCAGCCCCAGCATTTT
CASRKGEGQPQHF
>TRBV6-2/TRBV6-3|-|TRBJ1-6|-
TGTGCCAGCAGTTACGGGGCAGGCGTCTGGTCTAATTCACCCCTCCACTTT
CASSYGAGVWSNSPLHF
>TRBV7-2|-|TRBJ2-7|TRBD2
TGTGCCAGCAGCTTAACGCGACTAGCGGGTGCGTACGAGCAGTACTTC
CASSLTRLAGAYEQYF
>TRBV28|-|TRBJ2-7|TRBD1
TGTGCCAGCAGTAAGGGTCGGACAGGGGGGGAGCAGTACTTC
CASSKGRTGGEQYF
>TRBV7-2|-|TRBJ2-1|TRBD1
TGTGCCAGCAGCTTCGGGACAGGGCGGGGTGAGCAGTTCTTC
CASSFGTGRGEQFF
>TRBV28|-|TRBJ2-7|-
TGTGCCAGCAGAATTGGCGGGACGGACTCCCCCTACGAGCAGTACTTC
CASRIGGTDSPYEQYF
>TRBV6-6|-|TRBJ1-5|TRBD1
TGTGCCAGCAGTCCCGACAGGGGCTCTCAGCCCCAGCATTTT
CASSPDRGSQPQHF
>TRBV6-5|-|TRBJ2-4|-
TGTGCCAGCAGTTCTACGAAACGAGCCAAAAACATTCAGTACTTC
CASSSTKRAKNIQYF
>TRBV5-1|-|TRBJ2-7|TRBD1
TGCGCCAGCAGCGCGTGGGGACAGACCTACGAGCAGTACTTC
CASSAWGQTYEQYF
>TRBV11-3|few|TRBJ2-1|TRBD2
TGTGCCAGCAGCTTAGCGGGAGGAGAGGCCAATGAGCAGTTCTTC
CASSLAGGEANEQFF
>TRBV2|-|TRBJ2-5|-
TGTGCCAGCAGTGAAGGGGGCCTGTCCAAAGAGACCCAGTACTTC
CASSEGGLSKETQYF
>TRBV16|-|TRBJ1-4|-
TGTGCCAGCAGCCCCTACTCTACGGGGATCAATGAAAAACTGTTTTTT
CASSPYSTGINEKLFF
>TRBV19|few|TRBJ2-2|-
TGTGCCAGTAGTATCAGGGGAGATGGGTCCACCGGGGAGCTGTTTTTT
CASSIRGDGSTGELFF
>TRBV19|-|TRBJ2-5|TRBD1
TGTGCCAGTAGTACAGGGACAGGGGAGACCCAGTACTTC
CASSTGTGETQYF
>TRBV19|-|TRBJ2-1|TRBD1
TGTGCCAGTAGTGTCCGACAGGGAAGGGCCTACAATGAGCAGTTCTTC
CASSVRQGRAYNEQFF
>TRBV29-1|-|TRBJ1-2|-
TGCAGCGTTGAATCCAGGCCGGGAGGCTACACCTTC
CSVESRPGGYTF
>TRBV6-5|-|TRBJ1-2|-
TGTGCCAGCCATGTGGGGCTCTATGGCTACACCTTC
CASHVGLYGYTF
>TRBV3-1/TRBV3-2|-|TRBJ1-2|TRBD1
TGTGCCAGCAGCCAAGAGGGCAGGGGGGGCTACACCTTC
CASSQEGRGGYTF
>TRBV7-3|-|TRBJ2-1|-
TGTGCCAGCAGCTCCTTGCGGGGAGCCTACAATGAGCAGTTCTTC
CASSSLRGAYNEQFF
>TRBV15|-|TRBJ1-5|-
TGTGCCACCAGCCCAAGCCGGGACAACAATCAGCCCCAGCATTTT
CATSPSRDNNQPQHF
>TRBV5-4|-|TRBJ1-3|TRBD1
TGTGCCAGCAGTGATGGACAGGGTAGAAACACCATATATTTT
CASSDGQGRNTIYF
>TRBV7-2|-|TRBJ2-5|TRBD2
TGTGCCAGCAGCTCGGAACCTAGGGGAGGGAGGGAGACCCAGTACTTC
CASSSEPRGGRETQYF
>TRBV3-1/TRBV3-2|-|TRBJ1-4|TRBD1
TGTGCCAGCAGCCAGCCCGGGACAGGGGACGAAAAACTGTTTTTT
CASSQPGTGDEKLFF
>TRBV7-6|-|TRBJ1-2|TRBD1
TGTGCCAGCAGCCCAGGGGGGCTCGGAAACTATGGCTACACCTTC
CASSPGGLGNYGYTF
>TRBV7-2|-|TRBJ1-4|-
TGTGCCAGCAGCCCCGGTGAGACAGCTAATGAAAAACTGTTTTTT
CASSPGETANEKLFF
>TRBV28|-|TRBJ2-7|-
TGTGCCAGCAGTTTATCGGCCTACGAGCAGTACTTC
CASSLSAYEQYF
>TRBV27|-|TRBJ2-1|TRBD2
TGTGCCAGCAGTTTAGGTAGTAGCGGGATAAGTATCTACAATGAGCAGTTCTTC
CASSLGSSGISIYNEQFF
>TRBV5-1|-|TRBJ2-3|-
TGCGCCAGCAGCTTGGAGTCAGGGAATAGGAAAGATACGCAGTATTTT
CASSLESGNRKDTQYF
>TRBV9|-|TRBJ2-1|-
TGTGCCAGCAGCGTAAGGACTGAAGCCGAGCAGTTCTTC
CASSVRTEAEQFF
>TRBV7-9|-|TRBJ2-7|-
TGTGCCAGCAGCTGGGGACAAAACTACGAGCAGTACTTC
CASSWGQNYEQYF